These 27 T cell receptor beta chains originate from one sample sequenced in a study of blood T cell repertoires in COVID-19. Produced via immunoSEQ multiplex PCR; TCRdb's table is partial and in-frame only. The sample has a few hundred thousand clones, roughly 88% seen once; the top ten hold 1.4% to 1.5%. The material sequenced was PBMCs or T cells enriched from blood (not recorded which). These receptor sequences come from a woman under 30 who had been exposed to COVID-19.

The V gene is TRBV12-3 or TRBV12-4, the J gene TRBJ1-2; D is uncertain. The CDR3 length is 13 residues. Trimming pared 2 bases from V and 5 bases from J, leaving 9 bases between. CDR3 sequence reads: CASSLNREYGYTF. The CDR3 nucleotides read TGTGCCAGCAGTTTAAACAGAGAGTATGGCTACACCTTC.

CDR3 region: CASTDRRSSIGYTF. The CDR3 coding sequence is TGTGCCAGTACTGACAGACGTTCGTCGATCGGCTACACCTTC. The chain recombines TRBV19 with TRBJ1-2, with D maybe TRBD1 (5 bases). The CDR3 spans 14 residues. The V end was cut by 7 bases, the J end by 8 bases, with 20 bases between. CDR1 is LNHDA, CDR2 SQIVND, per germline (reference sequence).

The J gene is TRBJ2-7, the V gene TRBV11-2; 12 nucleotides agree with TRBD1. CDR1 is SGHAT and CDR2 is FQNNGV in the germline V gene. The CDR3 contains 15 residues. With 2 bases clipped from V and 4 bases from J, the junction kept 3 bases outside the gene matches. The CDR3 loop reads CASSLRDRGLYEQYF. Here the CDR3 DNA reads TGTGCCAGCAGCTTAAGGGACAGGGGGCTTTACGAGCAGTACTTC.

The chain joins TRBV4-1 to TRBJ2-7; 12 nucleotides agree with TRBD2. In germline, CDR1 is MGHRA, CDR2 YSYEKL. This CDR3 comprises 15 residues. The trim removed 3 bases at V and 2 bases at J, leaving 2 bases unmatched. The CDR3 DNA follows: TGCGCCAGCAGCCAGACTAGCGGGAGTCCCTACGAGCAGTACTTC. Amino acids: CASSQTSGSPYEQYF.

V gene TRBV23-1 combines with J gene TRBJ2-7, with TRBD1 identical over 7 bases. TRBV23-1 belongs to the ORF category, with a function that is uncertain. V gave up 3 bases and J gave up 6 bases; unmatched junction bases: 2. CDR3 length equals 12 residues. Here the CDR3 reads CASSQSGGEQYF. The CDR3 DNA reads TGCGCCAGCAGTCAGTCAGGGGGCGAGCAGTACTTC.

CDR3 sequence reads: CAISSGSGNEQYF. CDR3 nucleotides: TGTGCCATCAGTAGCGGGAGCGGTAACGAGCAGTACTTC. The V gene is TRBV10-3, the J gene TRBJ2-7, with 8 bases aligning to TRBD2. CDR1 and CDR2 from the germline V gene are ENHRY and SYGVKD. J lost 5 bases, V lost 5 bases, and 5 bases had no gene match. The CDR3 length is 13 residues.

This chain uses TRBV28 with TRBJ2-7, with 7 bases identical to TRBD2. V lost 8 bases to trimming and J lost 2 bases; unmatched junction nucleotides: 15. From germline, CDR1 is MDHEN and CDR2 SYDVKM. The CDR3 is made up of 16 amino acids. CDR3 protein: CASGVGGLLMTYEQYF. The CDR3 nucleotides are TGTGCCAGCGGGGTCGGGGGGTTGCTTATGACCTACGAGCAGTACTTC.

This chain connects TRBV28 to TRBJ1-1, with D possibly matching TRBD1 (6 bases). The V end lost 6 bases, the J end lost 6 bases, and 14 bases lay between the germline ends. The germline V gene encodes CDR1 MDHEN and CDR2 SYDVKM. The CDR3 consists of 13 residues. The CDR3 loop is CASRIAGDPEAFF. The CDR3 DNA reads as TGTGCCAGCAGAATCGCAGGGGACCCTGAAGCTTTCTTT.

This clone was counted between two and nine times. The chain employs TRBV4-1 and TRBJ1-5, with D hard to call. V was shortened by 5 bases and J by 0 bases, with 14 bases between the two germline ends. The CDR3 loop spans 16 amino acids. The V gene's germline CDR1 is MGHRA and CDR2 YSYEKL. As DNA, the CDR3 is TGCGCCAGCAGCTCTATTGGCCCGGGTAGCAATCAGCCCCAGCATTTT. This translates into CASSSIGPGSNQPQHF.

V gene TRBV2 combines with J gene TRBJ2-3, with D perhaps TRBD2 (6 bases). The V end was cut by 2 bases, the J end by 4 bases, with 13 bases between. CDR1 and CDR2 from the germline V gene are SNHLY and FYNNEI. CDR3 size: 15 residues. The CDR3 reads CASSEWGRKPDTQYF. In DNA form, the CDR3 reads TGTGCCAGCAGTGAATGGGGGAGGAAGCCAGATACGCAGTATTTT. The full variable domain, in which reference TRBV2 and TRBJ2-3 provide the parts outside the CDR3, is EPEVTQTPSHQVTQMGQEVILRCVPISNHLYFYWYRQILGQKVEFLVSFYNNEISEKSEIFDDQFSVERPDGSNFTLKIRSTKLEDSAMYFCASSEWGRKPDTQYFGPGTRLTVL.

In its sample, this clone was seen once. The chain couples TRBV28 to TRBJ1-5; D unclear. Germline V gene lookup returns CDR1 MDHEN and CDR2 SYDVKM. Trimming pared 5 bases from V and 1 base from J, leaving 15 bases between. This CDR3 region has 16 residues. CDR3 amino acids: CASSPGQTRSNQPQHF. Here the CDR3 DNA reads TGTGCCAGCAGTCCGGGCCAAACTAGGAGCAATCAGCCCCAGCATTTT. Looking up the rest from reference TRBV28 and TRBJ1-5 gives the full variable domain: DVKVTQSSRYLVKRTGEKVFLECVQDMDHENMFWYRQDPGLGLRLIYFSYDVKMKEKGDIPEGYSVSREKKERFSLILESASTNQTSMYLCASSPGQTRSNQPQHFGDGTRLSIL.

This chain joins TRBV27 and TRBJ2-7, with TRBD2 identical over 13 bases. After removal of 2 bases from V and 3 bases from J, the junction contained 4 bases not matched to a gene. This CDR3 is built from 16 residues. Per the germline V gene, CDR1 is MNHEY and CDR2 is SMNVEV (reference sequence). CDR3 in amino acids: CASSLRGTSGVYEQYF. The CDR3 DNA sequence: TGTGCCAGCAGTTTAAGGGGGACTAGCGGGGTCTACGAGCAGTACTTC.

The chain links TRBV10-3 to TRBJ2-1, with 7 bases aligning to TRBD1. J was trimmed by 16 bases and V by 4 bases; bases with no gene match: 10. Germline CDR1 and CDR2: ENHRY and SYGVKD. CDR3 length: 12 amino acids. In DNA form, the CDR3 reads TGTGCCATCAGTGGACAACAGGGGTTTGGATTCTTC. It encodes CAISGQQGFGFF.

The genes are TRBV6-5 and TRBJ1-5, with 9 nucleotides matching TRBD1. In germline, CDR1 is MNHEY, CDR2 SVGAGI. CDR3 size: 15 residues. V dropped 6 bases and J dropped 4; count of bases not matched to a gene: 7. The CDR3 region has the DNA TGTGCCAGCAGAACAACAGGGGGCGGGAATCAGCCCCAGCATTTT. It yields the protein CASRTTGGGNQPQHF.

CDR3 DNA sequence: TGTGCCAGCAGCAGCGGGCGCTGGGAGACCCAGTACTTC. Its translation: CASSSGRWETQYF. The chain combines TRBV5-4 with TRBJ2-5, with D possibly matching TRBD2 (6 bases). The V end lost 4 bases, the J end lost 5 bases, and 12 bases lay between the germline ends. The CDR3 spans 13 residues. Germline loops: CDR1 SGHNT, CDR2 YYREEE (reference sequence).

The V call is TRBV5-6, the J call TRBJ1-6; TRBD1 matches 9 bases. Germline-derived CDR1 and CDR2 are SGHDT and YYEEEE. This CDR3 is 16 amino acids long. Trimming took 2 bases from V and 8 from J; bases not matched to a gene: 8. The DNA for the CDR3 is TGTGCCAGCAGCTTCGGGGTCGGGGACAGGGATTCACCCCTCCACTTT. Translating it yields CASSFGVGDRDSPLHF.

The CDR3 sequence is CASSSLTSGRSNNEQFF. CDR3 coding DNA: TGCGCCAGCAGTTCCCTTACTAGCGGGAGGTCTAACAATGAGCAGTTCTTC. This chain joins TRBV10-1 and TRBJ2-1; 12 bases are shared with TRBD2. The ends lost 5 bases at V and 5 bases at J; junction bases unmatched: 10. This CDR3 spans 17 amino acids. Germline CDR1 WNHNN, CDR2 SYGVQD (reference sequence).

The V and J genes are TRBV19 and TRBJ2-1; TRBD2 agrees at 11 bases. The V and J ends lost 5 bases and 6 bases, in that order; junction bases with no gene match: 18. The CDR3 is 19 amino acids. CDR1 and CDR2 from the germline V gene are LNHDA and SQIVND (reference sequence). CDR3 DNA sequence: TGTGCCAGTAGTGATGGGACTAGCGGTAATCTCAGGTGGCCCAATGAGCAGTTCTTC. Its translation is CASSDGTSGNLRWPNEQFF.

This chain joins TRBV19 and TRBJ2-7, with 10 bases that match TRBD1. CDR1 is LNHDA, CDR2 SQIVND, per germline (reference sequence). V was pared by 3 bases and J by 7 bases, with 9 bases of the junction left unmatched. The CDR3 consists of 15 residues. CDR3 sequence reads: CASSMTGGLTGEQYF. The CDR3, as DNA: TGTGCCAGTAGTATGACAGGGGGCCTGACGGGGGAGCAGTACTTC. Full variable domain (missing parts from reference TRBV19 and TRBJ2-7): DGGITQSPKYLFRKEGQNVTLSCEQNLNHDAMYWYRQDPGQGLRLIYYSQIVNDFQKGDIAEGYSVSREKKESFPLTVTSAQKNPTAFYLCASSMTGGLTGEQYFGPGTRLTVT.

The chain is built from TRBV28 and TRBJ2-1; D is uncertain. The ends were cut back, 5 bases at V and 0 bases at J, with 14 bases in the middle. The CDR3 loop spans 16 amino acids. Germline CDR1 reads MDHEN; CDR2 reads SYDVKM. Here the CDR3 reads CASSPIAERSYNEQFF. Written as DNA, the CDR3 is TGTGCCAGCAGTCCGATAGCAGAGCGCTCCTACAATGAGCAGTTCTTC. The whole variable domain, remainder taken from reference TRBV28 and TRBJ2-1, is DVKVTQSSRYLVKRTGEKVFLECVQDMDHENMFWYRQDPGLGLRLIYFSYDVKMKEKGDIPEGYSVSREKKERFSLILESASTNQTSMYLCASSPIAERSYNEQFFGPGTRLTVL.

The chain recombines TRBV5-4 with TRBJ2-7, with D uncertain. This CDR3 has 13 residues. The germline CDR1 and CDR2 sequences are SGHNT and YYREEE (reference sequence). V gave up 2 bases and J gave up 3 bases, with 9 bases separating them. CDR3 sequence: CASSFLNDYEQYF. CDR3 DNA: TGTGCCAGCAGCTTCCTAAACGACTACGAGCAGTACTTC.

This clone appeared a single time. The chain has TRBV5-4 and TRBJ2-3; TRBD2 might be the D (6 bases). V shed 6 bases and J shed 4 bases, with 12 bases lying between them. CDR1 and CDR2 from the germline V gene are SGHNT and YYREEE (reference sequence). The length of the CDR3 is 13 residues. The CDR3: CASTAGGADTQYF. CDR3 DNA sequence: TGTGCCAGCACAGCTGGAGGGGCAGATACGCAGTATTTT.

This chain connects TRBV30 to TRBJ2-3; 7 bases are a match to TRBD1. CDR3 size: 16 residues. Germline CDR1 is GTSNPN and CDR2 is SVGIG (reference sequence). V trimming: 1 base; J trimming: 5 bases; junction bases outside the gene matches: 12. For the CDR3, the DNA is TGTGCCTGGAGTGGGGGGATACAGGGGAAGAAAGATACGCAGTATTTT. Its protein product is CAWSGGIQGKKDTQYF.

The V and J genes are TRBV7-2 and TRBJ1-1, with 9 positions matching TRBD1. The CDR3 length is 15 residues. V lost 5 bases, J lost 5 bases, and 9 bases stayed unmatched. CDR1 is SGHTA, CDR2 FQGNSA, per germline. CDR3 sequence reads: CASSPLGTGKTEAFF. CDR3 sequence (DNA): TGTGCCAGCAGCCCTCTAGGGACAGGGAAGACTGAAGCTTTCTTT. The full variable domain, with the rest looked up from reference TRBV7-2 and TRBJ1-1, is GAGVSQSPSNKVTEKGKDVELRCDPISGHTALYWYRQSLGQGLEFLIYFQGNSAPDKSGLPSDRFSAERTGGSVSTLTIQRTQQEDSAVYLCASSPLGTGKTEAFFGQGTRLTVV.

CDR3 region: CASSPIAGAQETQYF. CDR3 DNA: TGTGCCAGCAGTCCAATAGCGGGAGCCCAAGAGACCCAGTACTTC. The chain combines TRBV28 with TRBJ2-5; 9 bases line up with TRBD2. Germline values: CDR1 MDHEN, CDR2 SYDVKM. The V and J ends lost 5 bases and 1 base, in that order; junction bases with no gene match: 5. CDR3 length: 15 residues.

This clone came up once. CDR3 sequence (DNA): TGTGCCAGCAGCGTAAATGGCGGGGGGGTGGAGACCCAGTACTTC. It translates to CASSVNGGGVETQYF. J is TRBJ2-5 and V is TRBV9; TRBD2 aligns across 9 bases. The V gene end was trimmed by 1 base and the J gene end by 5 bases; junction bases not matched to a gene: 6. The CDR3 runs 15 residues. The germline CDR1 and CDR2 sequences are SGDLS and YYNGEE.

J is TRBJ2-1 and V is TRBV19; 14 nucleotides match TRBD2. Unmatched junction bases numbered 18, after V lost 6 bases and J lost 5 bases. The length of the CDR3 is 20 residues. Germline CDR1 is LNHDA and CDR2 is SQIVND (reference sequence). CDR3 bases: TGTGCCAGTAGAAACCCCGGGATGGGACTAGCGGGAGAGGGTGACAATGAGCAGTTCTTC. Protein sequence: CASRNPGMGLAGEGDNEQFF.